This entry lists 22 T cell receptor beta chains sequenced from one sample in a study of blood T cells in healthy people across ages. A second PCR, run for roughly 7 to 11 cycles, used a sample-barcoded 5' primer plus a J-beta primer mix. One entry per CDR3 protein results from TCRdb running MiXCR on the 5' RACE reads. Among 710,000 or so distinct CDR3 sequences, about 32% were seen once, and the ten largest hold approximately 15%. Sequencing was done on a sample of blood. The receptors derive from an elderly woman in good health.

A note on this clonotype: This may stem from a read error, because a much larger clone lies one nucleotide away. The chain recombines TRBV5-5 with TRBJ1-2; no clear D gene. Per germline, CDR1 SGHKS and CDR2 YYEKEE (reference sequence). CDR3 length equals 15 residues. The CDR3 coding sequence is TGTGTCAGCAGCTTGGAGGTCAATGCTAACTATGGCTACACCTTC. Translating it yields CVSSLEVNANYGYTF.

Ten or more counts support this clonotype. The rearrangement links TRBV4-2 to TRBJ2-1; TRBD2 agrees at 14 bases. The germline V gene has CDR1 LGHNA and CDR2 YNFKEQ. The CDR3 covers 17 residues. Trimming cost V 3 bases and J 7 bases; bases outside gene matches: 8. DNA for the CDR3: TGTGCCAGCAGCCAGGGCTTCGGACTAGCGGGGGGAAATGAGCAGTTCTTC. Residues: CASSQGFGLAGGNEQFF.

In nucleotides, the CDR3 is TGTGCCTGGAGTGGGTCAGGGGACACTGAAGCTTTCTTT. As protein: CAWSGSGDTEAFF. The rearrangement uses TRBV30 and TRBJ1-1; weak D call: TRBD1 (6 bases). The ends were cut back, 1 base at V and 3 bases at J, with 9 bases in the middle. Per the germline V gene, CDR1 is GTSNPN and CDR2 is SVGIG (reference sequence). The CDR3 is 13 amino acids.

This clonotype was observed a few times. An end of the junction does not agree with germline; a read error may underlie this. The V call is TRBV2, the J call TRBJ2-3; possibly TRBD1 for D (5 bases). CDR3 length: 13 residues. CDR1 and CDR2 from the germline V gene are SNHLY and FYNNEI. The CDR3 sequence: CASREDRTDTQYF. DNA of the CDR3: TGTGCCAGCAGGGAAGACAGAACAGATACGCAGTATTTT.

This clonotype was seen repeatedly, ten times or more. This chain links TRBV20-1 with TRBJ1-2; TRBD1 might be the D (5 bases). Deletions cut 2 bases from V and 8 bases from J, with 12 bases between. The CDR3 consists of 12 residues. Looked up from germline, CDR1 is DFQATT and CDR2 is SNEGSKA (reference sequence). Here the CDR3 DNA reads TGCAGTGCTAGATTCGGGGCGGGAGGCTACACCTTC. Amino acids: CSARFGAGGYTF.

The sample holds many counts of this clonotype. The chain couples TRBV20-1 to TRBJ2-3, with D maybe TRBD2 (5 bases). Deletions cut 0 bases from V and 6 bases from J, with 16 bases between. This CDR3 has 15 residues. Germline V gene data show CDR1 as DFQATT and CDR2 as SNEGSKA (reference sequence). The CDR3 nucleotides read TGCAGTGCTAGAGATCTGGGAGAGACTGGGGATACGCAGTATTTT. Protein product: CSARDLGETGDTQYF.

The chain uses TRBV7-9 and TRBJ2-5; TRBD1 matches at 7 bases. The J call may be incorrect, as the DNA end agrees better with TRBJ2-7. Germline V gives CDR1 SEHNR, CDR2 FQNEAQ (reference sequence). The CDR3 is 16 residues long. The CDR3: CASSLDPFTTGDEQYF. The CDR3 nucleotides are TGTGCCAGCAGCTTAGACCCCTTCACCACAGGGGACGAGCAGTACTTC.

This clonotype was observed a few times. This rearrangement joins TRBV7-9 to TRBJ1-4, with D possibly being TRBD1 (5 bases). The CDR3 length is 18 residues. V shed 5 bases and J shed 0 bases, with 19 bases lying between them. Per the germline V gene, CDR1 is SEHNR and CDR2 is FQNEAQ (reference sequence). DNA for the CDR3: TGTGCCAGCAGCCCAACCCCTCGGGGGGGAGCAACTAATGAAAAACTGTTTTTT. Protein: CASSPTPRGGATNEKLFF.

This clonotype has ten or more counts. The chain links TRBV7-3 to TRBJ2-3; 9 positions agree with TRBD2. The CDR3 has 14 residues. Trimming took 5 bases from V and 8 from J; bases not matched to a gene: 8. Germline V CDR1 and CDR2: SGHTA, FQGTGA. This CDR3 reads CASSVSGGQGTQYF. The DNA of the CDR3 is TGTGCCAGCAGCGTTAGCGGGGGCCAAGGTACGCAGTATTTT.

This clonotype appeared many times. V and J are TRBV5-1 and TRBJ2-3, with 7 nucleotides matching TRBD2. The J segment lost 6 bases and the V segment lost 6 bases, leaving 13 bases of the junction unmatched. CDR1 and CDR2 from the germline V gene are SGHRS and YFSETQ. This CDR3 spans 15 amino acids. The CDR3 coding sequence is TGCGCCAGCAAAGGCGGGCGGGGGTTCGAGGATACGCAGTATTTT. Residues: CASKGGRGFEDTQYF. Full variable domain (rest looked up from reference TRBV5-1 and TRBJ2-3): KAGVTQTPRYLIKTRGQQVTLSCSPISGHRSVSWYQQTPGQGLQFLFEYFSETQRNKGNFPGRFSGRQFSNSRSEMNVSTLELGDSALYLCASKGGRGFEDTQYFGPGTRLTVL.

The V and J genes are TRBV7-3 and TRBJ2-3; possibly TRBD2 for D (6 bases). V was pared by 5 bases and J by 6 bases, with 9 bases between. The germline CDR1 and CDR2 sequences are SGHTA and FQGTGA. The length of the CDR3 is 12 residues. Written as DNA, the CDR3 is TGTGCCAGCAGCCCGGACTACGATACGCAGTATTTT. The encoded protein is CASSPDYDTQYF.

The V gene is TRBV6-6, the J gene TRBJ2-4, with D uncertain. The CDR3 loop spans 12 amino acids. Germline V CDR1 and CDR2: MNHNY, SVGAGI (reference sequence). V dropped 6 bases and J dropped 13 bases, with 16 bases sitting between them. CDR3 sequence: CASSPGAYKQYF. In DNA form, the CDR3 reads TGTGCCAGCAGCCCCGGCGCTTACAAGCAGTACTTC.

A single count supports this clonotype. The rearrangement links TRBV11-1 to TRBJ2-1; 11 bases are shared with TRBD1. V lost 7 bases to trimming and J lost 11 bases; unmatched junction nucleotides: 13. The CDR3 has 15 amino acids. Germline V lookup: CDR1 SGHAT, CDR2 FQDESV (reference sequence). CDR3 loop: CASNSDRGHRNKQFF. In nucleotides, the CDR3 is TGTGCCAGCAACTCGGACAGGGGGCATCGGAATAAGCAGTTCTTC. Combining the CDR3 with reference TRBV11-1 and TRBJ2-1 gives the whole variable domain EAEVAQSPRYKITEKSQAVAFWCDPISGHATLYWYRQILGQGPELLVQFQDESVVDDSQLPKDRFSAERLKGVDSTLKIQPAELGDSAMYLCASNSDRGHRNKQFFGPGTRLTVL.

This clonotype was found many times. The rearrangement joins TRBV7-3 to TRBJ1-5, with TRBD1 as a possible D gene (5 bases). The germline V gene encodes CDR1 SGHTA and CDR2 FQGTGA. The ends were cut back, 3 bases at V and 7 bases at J, with 13 bases in the middle. The CDR3 has 14 residues. CDR3 nucleotide sequence: TGTGCCAGCAGCTTGGGGGGGACCGGGCAGCCCCAGCATTTT. Translating gives CASSLGGTGQPQHF.

Many counts were recorded for this clonotype. The rearrangement uses TRBV5-1 and TRBJ1-2, with unresolved D. The germline V and J ends were trimmed by 1 base and 4 bases, with 11 bases remaining between them. CDR1 SGHRS and CDR2 YFSETQ come from the germline V gene. The CDR3 runs 14 residues. The CDR3 coding sequence is TGCGCCAGCAGCTTGATGGCGACGAGCTATGGCTACACCTTC. Translation gives CASSLMATSYGYTF.

Notes on this clonotype: Just one base apart from a much larger clone, this may be a read error. The chain combines TRBV12-3 or TRBV12-4 with TRBJ2-4; a possible D gene is TRBD1 (6 bases). The J call could be wrong; TRBJ2-7 is a better fit for the DNA end. CDR3 size: 13 residues. The CDR3 is CASRSTGTYEQYF. CDR3 nucleotide sequence: TGTGCCAGCAGATCCACAGGGACCTACGAGCAGTACTTC.

This clonotype has ten or more counts. The rearrangement uses TRBV6-2 or TRBV6-3 and TRBJ2-1; tentative D call: TRBD1 (5 bases). Trimming took off 5 bases at V and 9 bases at J, with 14 bases between the two ends. Germline V gives CDR1 MNHEY, CDR2 SVGEGT. The length of the CDR3 is 13 residues. CDR3: CASSTPGRGEQFF. CDR3 in DNA: TGTGCCAGCAGTACCCCAGGTAGGGGTGAGCAGTTCTTC.

This clonotype was counted a few times. A much bigger clone sits one base away, suggesting this may be a read error. CDR3 protein: CASSFTGRAEQYF. The CDR3 DNA reads TGTGCCAGCAGCTTCACAGGGCGCGCCGAGCAGTACTTC. This chain links TRBV7-2 with TRBJ2-7, with a weak D call TRBD1 (6 bases). Germline assignment: CDR1 SGHTA and CDR2 FQGNSA. V was clipped by 3 bases and J by 6 bases, with 12 bases between them. CDR3 length equals 13 residues.

Many counts were recorded for this clonotype. CDR3 nucleotides: TGTGCCAGCTGTCCTCAGGGGGCAATGGGGGAGCTGTTTTTT. Translation: CASCPQGAMGELFF. V usage is TRBV12-3 or TRBV12-4 and J usage is TRBJ2-2, with 8 bases matching TRBD1. V trimming: 8 bases; J trimming: 8 bases; junction bases outside the gene matches: 10. The CDR3 spans 14 residues.

This clonotype was seen more than once but under ten times. V and J are TRBV7-2 and TRBJ1-1; weak D call: TRBD1 (5 bases). Trimming took 2 bases from V and 1 from J, leaving 8 bases between them. The CDR3 runs 14 residues. Germline CDR1 is SGHTA and CDR2 is FQGNSA. Here the CDR3 reads CASSLFQGNTEAFF. The CDR3 nucleotides are TGTGCCAGCAGCTTATTCCAGGGGAACACTGAAGCTTTCTTT. Complete variable domain (other parts from reference TRBV7-2 and TRBJ1-1): GAGVSQSPSNKVTEKGKDVELRCDPISGHTALYWYRQSLGQGLEFLIYFQGNSAPDKSGLPSDRFSAERTGGSVSTLTIQRTQQEDSAVYLCASSLFQGNTEAFFGQGTRLTVV.

This clonotype was picked up many times. The rearrangement links TRBV20-1 to TRBJ2-5, with 8 bases that match TRBD2. With V trimmed by 3 bases and J by 1 base, 4 bases remained unmatched. CDR1 is DFQATT, CDR2 SNEGSKA, per germline (reference sequence). The CDR3 has 14 amino acids. The CDR3 region has the DNA TGCAGTGCTAGTACCGGGGGGGGCCAAGAGACCCAGTACTTC. It codes for CSASTGGGQETQYF.

About this clonotype itself: This sequence may be a read error, since a much larger clone differs from it by one base. The rearrangement joins TRBV30 to TRBJ1-2, with 7 bases that match TRBD1. The CDR3 is 13 amino acids. Germline V gives CDR1 GTSNPN, CDR2 SVGIG (reference sequence). After removal of 7 bases from V and 2 bases from J, the junction contained 7 bases not matched to a gene. The CDR3 spells CALTGYSNYGYTF. The CDR3 bases are TGTGCCTTGACAGGGTACAGCAACTATGGCTACACCTTC. Drawing the rest from reference TRBV30 and TRBJ1-2, the complete variable domain is SQTIHQWPATLVQPVGSPLSLECTVEGTSNPNLYWYRQAAGRGLQLLFYSVGIGQISSEVPQNLSASRPQDRQFILSSKKLLLSDSGFYLCALTGYSNYGYTFGSGTRLTVV.